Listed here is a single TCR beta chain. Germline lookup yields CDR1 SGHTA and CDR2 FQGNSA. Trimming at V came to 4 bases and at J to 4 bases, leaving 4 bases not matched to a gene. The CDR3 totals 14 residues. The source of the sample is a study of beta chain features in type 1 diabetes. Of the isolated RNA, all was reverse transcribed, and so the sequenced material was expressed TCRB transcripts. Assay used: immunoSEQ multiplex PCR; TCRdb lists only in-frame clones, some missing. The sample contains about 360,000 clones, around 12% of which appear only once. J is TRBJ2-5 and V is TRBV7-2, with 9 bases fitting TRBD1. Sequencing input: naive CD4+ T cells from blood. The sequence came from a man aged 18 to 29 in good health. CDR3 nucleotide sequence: TGTGCCAGCAGCTCACCACAGGGGGCAGAGACCCAGTACTTC. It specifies CASSSPQGAETQYF.